This is a list of T cell receptor beta chains from one sample in a study of T cell repertoires in cytomegalovirus infection. TCRdb reanalysed the reads using MiXCR and keeps one entry per CDR3 protein. The sample has over 150,000 distinct CDR3 sequences; 13% to 15% are singletons. What was sequenced was PBMCs. Source of these receptors: a human donor in good health (CMV status not recorded). Some clones in this sample may be carry-over from other donors' samples. Both conserved end residues are part of each CDR3. Each record gives: V gene, D gene, J gene, clone size, CDR3 protein, CDR3 DNA. D genes are given only for firm matches. Size is stated for part of the rows, as once, few or many counts, or as a class when the clone is expanded.

TRBV28	-	TRBJ1-1	many	CASTLGTEAFF	TGTGCCAGCACCCTGGGGACTGAAGCTTTCTTT
TRBV14	TRBD2	TRBJ2-2	-	CASSLSIGTSGGFTGELFF	TGTGCCAGCAGCCTCTCGATCGGGACTAGCGGAGGTTTCACCGGGGAGCTGTTTTTT
TRBV6-1	TRBD1	TRBJ2-1	many	CASTGTGKGNEQFF	TGTGCCAGCACTGGGACAGGGAAAGGGAATGAGCAGTTCTTC
TRBV24-1	-	TRBJ2-4	few	CATSENGKAKNIQYF	TGTGCCACCAGTGAAAACGGAAAAGCCAAAAACATTCAGTACTTC
TRBV7-9	TRBD1	TRBJ1-2	-	CASSSGQASGYTF	TGTGCCAGCAGCTCAGGACAGGCGAGTGGCTACACCTTC
TRBV7-2	TRBD2	TRBJ2-1	-	CASSLDSTSPSGRGSYNEQFF	TGTGCCAGCAGCTTAGATTCCACCTCTCCTAGCGGGAGGGGCTCCTACAATGAGCAGTTCTTC
TRBV7-2	-	TRBJ2-1	-	CASSLVTKQFF	TGTGCCAGCAGCTTAGTGACTAAGCAGTTCTTC
TRBV7-2	-	TRBJ2-3	many	CATINRGRSTDTQYF	TGTGCCACGATCAATCGGGGCAGAAGCACAGATACGCAGTATTTT
TRBV7-2	-	TRBJ1-5	many	CASSSGWGDQPQHF	TGTGCCAGCAGCTCCGGCTGGGGAGATCAGCCCCAGCATTTT
TRBV19	TRBD1	TRBJ2-2	many	CASKTGQGPGTGELFF	TGTGCCAGCAAGACCGGACAGGGACCCGGCACCGGGGAGCTGTTTTTT
TRBV7-9	-	TRBJ1-5	many	CASSSGGNQPQHF	TGTGCCAGCAGCTCGGGGGGAAATCAGCCCCAGCATTTT
TRBV6-6	TRBD1	TRBJ1-1	few	CASTPGGAEAFF	TGTGCCAGCACCCCAGGGGGAGCTGAAGCTTTCTTT
TRBV11-2	-	TRBJ2-3	few	CASSPNPGSTDTQYF	TGTGCCAGCAGCCCTAATCCAGGGAGTACAGATACGCAGTATTTT
TRBV29-1	-	TRBJ1-2	-	CSVEGWGGYTF	TGCAGCGTTGAAGGGTGGGGTGGCTACACCTTC
TRBV19	-	TRBJ2-1	few	CASRGQGNYNEQFF	TGTGCCAGTAGGGGCCAGGGCAACTACAATGAGCAGTTCTTC
TRBV7-2	TRBD2	TRBJ2-3	once	CASSLGGGVSYAQYF	TGTGCCAGCAGCTTAGGCGGGGGGGTTTCCTACGCGCAGTATTTT
TRBV7-6	-	TRBJ2-1	many	CASSLEAANNEQFF	TGTGCCAGCAGCTTAGAGGCAGCAAACAATGAGCAGTTCTTC
TRBV10-2	-	TRBJ1-2	many	CASSGISGGYTF	TGCGCCAGCTCCGGCATTTCGGGCGGCTACACCTTC
TRBV29-1	-	TRBJ2-7	few	CSVGGGSAQFSYEQYF	TGCAGCGTAGGTGGAGGGAGCGCTCAATTTTCCTACGAGCAGTACTTC
TRBV19	-	TRBJ1-1	-	CASSIVREGLNTEAFF	TGTGCCAGTAGTATAGTAAGGGAGGGGTTGAACACTGAAGCTTTCTTT